This T cell receptor beta chain came from a study of T cells after yellow fever vaccination. General study results and limits: In FACS-sorted repertoires, abundant clonotypes from the bulk population could appear as contaminants.

Trimming took off 11 bases at V and 14 bases at J, with 16 bases between the two ends. This CDR3 has 11 amino acids. This clonotype has a count of ten or more. Its antigen is unknown. 5'RACE template switching generated TCR cDNA, adding a universal primer site and UMIs. TCRdb processed the 5' RACE reads anew with MiXCR; each CDR3 protein has one entry. This sample has 150,000 to 200,000 distinct CDR3 sequences, with almost 7% found just once. Sample: CD4+ T cells sorted from PBMCs, taken 4 to 5 days after the first yellow fever vaccination. The clonotype was recovered from a young man who received the YFV17D yellow fever vaccine. The genes are TRBV12-3 or TRBV12-4 and TRBJ1-6; D is unresolved. This chain's CDR3 is CAGSVALTLHF. In DNA, the CDR3 is TGTGCCGGGTCGGTGGCCCTCACCCTCCACTTT.